The rows below give T cell receptor beta chains drawn from one sample of a study of Graves' ophthalmopathy and Graves' hyperthyroidism. MiXCR was run by TCRdb on the multiplex PCR reads, yielding one entry per CDR3 protein. The repertoire includes about 220,000 distinct CDR3 sequences, roughly a fifth of them detected once, and more than 35% sits in the top ten. The sample comprised peripheral blood. The origin of the receptors is a woman between 50 and 59 years old with Graves' ophthalmopathy. CDR3s include the opening cysteine and the closing phenylalanine or tryptophan. A D gene is named only where the DNA matches it firmly. Clone size is given for some rows only: seen once, a few or many times, or a class if the clone is expanded.

j_call clone_size v_call d_call cdr3_aa cdr3_nt
TRBJ2-7 many TRBV28 TRBD2 CASRVSGTTYEQYF TGTGCCAGCAGGGTTAGCGGGACTACCTACGAGCAGTACTTC
TRBJ2-5 - TRBV6-1 TRBD1 CASSEGDRGARYF TGTGCCAGCAGTGAAGGCGACAGGGGCGCTCGGTACTTC
TRBJ2-2 - TRBV15 TRBD1 CATSRDQTGTTVVGELFF TGTGCCACCAGCAGAGATCAGACAGGGACGACGGTAGTGGGGGAGCTGTTTTTT
TRBJ1-1 many TRBV5-1 - CASSLAGWDTEAFF TGCGCCAGCAGCTTGGCAGGATGGGACACTGAAGCTTTCTTT
TRBJ1-2 - TRBV19 - CASTPSLQDNYGYTF TGTGCCAGTACCCCTTCCCTACAGGATAACTATGGCTACACCTTC
TRBJ1-5 many TRBV7-2 - CASSLARPSLRGVNQPQHF TGTGCCAGCAGCTTAGCGCGCCCGTCTCTGAGGGGGGTAAATCAGCCCCAGCATTTT
TRBJ1-5 many TRBV20-1 - CSARVTNQPQHF TGCAGTGCTAGAGTTACTAATCAGCCCCAGCATTTT
TRBJ1-1 - TRBV27 - CASSGLRGTEAFF TGTGCCAGCAGTGGTCTTAGGGGCACTGAAGCTTTCTTT
TRBJ2-5 many TRBV29-1 TRBD2 CSVTAGGGETQYF TGCAGCGTTACAGCGGGAGGGGGGGAGACCCAGTACTTC
TRBJ1-2 - TRBV6-2/TRBV6-3 - CASSRFVLGRKNGYTF TGTGCCAGCAGTAGGTTTGTCCTGGGGAGGAAGAACGGCTACACCTTC
TRBJ2-7 many TRBV7-3 - CASSHSGGEQYF TGTGCCAGCAGCCACAGTGGGGGCGAGCAGTACTTC
TRBJ2-1 few TRBV5-1 - CASSLSSYNEQFF TGCGCCAGCAGCCTGAGCAGCTACAATGAGCAGTTCTTC
TRBJ1-2 many TRBV11-2 - CASSPGWEGYYGYTF TGTGCCAGCAGCCCAGGTTGGGAGGGCTACTATGGCTACACCTTC
TRBJ1-6 many TRBV18 - CASSPSRNSPLHF TGTGCCAGCTCACCCTCCAGGAATTCACCCCTCCACTTT
TRBJ1-1 many TRBV12-3/TRBV12-4 TRBD1 CASTLSGQTNTEAFF TGTGCCAGCACTCTCTCGGGACAGACCAACACTGAAGCTTTCTTT
TRBJ2-7 many TRBV20-1 TRBD2 CSVAGRVDEQYF TGCAGTGTTGCAGGGAGGGTCGACGAGCAGTACTTC
TRBJ2-2 many TRBV6-4 TRBD2 CASSRHHTSGANTGELFF TGTGCCAGCAGTAGACATCATACTAGCGGAGCGAACACCGGGGAGCTGTTTTTT
TRBJ2-2 many TRBV6-5 - CASTYSSNTGELFF TGTGCCAGCACTTACTCTTCGAACACCGGGGAGCTGTTTTTT
TRBJ2-7 many TRBV6-5 TRBD1 CASSYGQGSSYEQYF TGTGCCAGCAGTTACGGACAGGGGAGCTCCTACGAGCAGTACTTC
TRBJ2-2 few TRBV24-1 - CATSDPGRVTGELFF TGTGCCACCAGTGATCCGGGACGGGTCACCGGGGAGCTGTTTTTT
TRBJ1-2 many TRBV20-1 - CSVHEVHYTF TGCAGTGTCCACGAGGTACACTACACCTTC
TRBJ1-5 many TRBV6-2/TRBV6-3 - CASSDPDQPQHF TGTGCCAGCAGTGACCCGGATCAGCCCCAGCATTTT
TRBJ2-4 - TRBV6-1 TRBD1 CASGDRDKNIQYF TGTGCCAGCGGGGACAGAGACAAAAACATTCAGTACTTC
TRBJ1-2 - TRBV18 TRBD1 CASSPLGQGVYGYTF TGTGCCAGCTCACCCCTAGGACAGGGGGTCTATGGCTACACCTTC
TRBJ2-7 medium-sized TRBV6-6 TRBD2 CASGGLADSYEQYF TGTGCCAGCGGGGGACTAGCGGACTCCTACGAGCAGTACTTC
TRBJ1-6 many TRBV28 - CASRIRDEAYSPLHF TGTGCCAGCAGGATCCGGGACGAGGCGTATTCACCCCTCCACTTT
TRBJ1-2 many TRBV5-1 - CASSRMRGGDYGYTF TGCGCCAGCAGCAGGATGAGGGGAGGCGACTATGGCTACACCTTC
TRBJ1-2 - TRBV4-1 - CASSQEQGGYGYTF TGCGCCAGCAGCCAAGAGCAGGGCGGGTATGGCTACACCTTC
TRBJ2-7 - TRBV7-9 - CASSLESGTKQYF TGTGCCAGCAGCTTAGAATCAGGGACGAAGCAGTACTTC
TRBJ2-4 many TRBV29-1 - CSVGTSAKNIQYF TGCAGCGTCGGGACTTCGGCCAAAAACATTCAGTACTTC
TRBJ2-5 many TRBV6-2/TRBV6-3 TRBD2 CASSRRLAGVETQYF TGTGCCAGCAGTCGGCGACTAGCGGGAGTAGAGACCCAGTACTTC
TRBJ2-7 many TRBV6-6 - CASSYRPPEQYF TGTGCCAGCAGTTACAGGCCCCCCGAGCAGTACTTC
TRBJ1-1 many TRBV28 TRBD1 CASSSGGARTEAFF TGTGCCAGCAGTTCAGGGGGGGCGCGCACTGAAGCTTTCTTT
TRBJ2-5 many TRBV7-9 - CASSPRGGNGETQYF TGTGCCAGCAGCCCCCGGGGCGGGAACGGTGAGACCCAGTACTTC
TRBJ2-7 many TRBV7-9 - CASSRQRRSYEQYF TGTGCCAGCAGCCGACAGAGAAGGTCCTACGAGCAGTACTTC
TRBJ2-5 few TRBV7-8 - CASSPDAPGVTTQYF TGTGCCAGCAGCCCCGACGCCCCGGGAGTGACGACCCAGTACTTC
TRBJ2-2 many TRBV20-1 - CSARVPGLSLGELFF TGCAGTGCTAGAGTCCCGGGACTCTCACTCGGGGAGCTGTTTTTT
TRBJ1-1 many TRBV2 - CASLWGNRAFF TGTGCCAGCCTTTGGGGGAACAGAGCTTTCTTT
TRBJ1-1 many TRBV12-3/TRBV12-4 - CASSFHGNTEAFF TGTGCCAGCAGTTTTCATGGGAACACTGAAGCTTTCTTT
TRBJ2-5 many TRBV30 - CAWKGQQETQYF TGTGCCTGGAAAGGACAGCAAGAGACCCAGTACTTC
TRBJ2-5 many TRBV6-2/TRBV6-3 TRBD2 CASRTGTRSVETQYF TGTGCCAGCAGAACCGGGACTAGGTCCGTGGAGACCCAGTACTTC
TRBJ1-5 many TRBV20-1 - CSASINSPIRQPQHF TGCAGTGCTAGTATCAACAGTCCCATCCGTCAGCCCCAGCATTTT